The entry below describes one T cell receptor beta chain. The data are from a study of blood T cell repertoires in COVID-19. From germline, CDR1 is PRHDT and CDR2 FYEKMQ (reference sequence). The V end was cut by 4 bases, the J end by 8 bases, with 8 bases between. There are 12 residues in the CDR3. Profiling relied on immunoSEQ multiplex PCR, and the TCRdb table lists in-frame clones only, not all of them. This table holds 150,000 to 200,000 clones, 75% to 85% found once. V gene TRBV13 combines with J gene TRBJ2-2; no firm D call. Sequencing used PBMCs or T cells enriched from blood (not recorded which). The clonotype was recovered from a woman in her sixties who had recovered from COVID-19. In DNA form, the CDR3 reads TGTGCCAGCAGCTCTCCGAGGGGGGAGCTGTTTTTT. It translates to CASSSPRGELFF.